The clone carrying this T cell receptor (beta chain) has more than one count but fewer than ten. The antigen remains unidentified. A second PCR, run for roughly 7 to 12 cycles, used a sample-barcoded 5' primer plus a J-beta primer mix. TCRdb called the 5' RACE reads again in MiXCR, with one record for every CDR3 protein. Of about 760,000 distinct CDR3 sequences listed, about 25% are singletons. These data belong to a study of blood T cells in healthy people across ages. The study, taken as a whole, reports: Higher diversity, along with more naive CD4+ cells, distinguished long-lived donors from aged donors.

With 1 base removed from V and 0 bases from J, the gap between germline ends came to 7 bases. Germline V gene sequence: CDR1 MDHEN, CDR2 SYDVKM. The CDR3 consists of 15 residues. The same specimen was also included in a second study, on T cells of mothers and their children. From that paper: Each mother gave over 8 million TCR beta CDR3 reads; each child, about 3 million. Inherited differences only slightly affect thymic shaping of TCR recombination output. Related mother-child pairs shared slightly more overlap than unrelated pairs, but the difference was non-significant.

This TCR was sampled from a boy younger than 18 in good health. V gene TRBV28 combines with J gene TRBJ2-1; D possibly corresponds to TRBD2 (5 bases). Sequencing was performed on blood. The CDR3 region has the DNA TGTGCCAGCAGTTTATCGGGAAACTCCTACAATGAGCAGTTCTTC. Protein: CASSLSGNSYNEQFF.